These 4 T cell receptor beta chains were sequenced from one sample in a study of siplizumab effects on memory and regulatory T cells. The protocol was immunoSEQ multiplex PCR, while the TCRdb copy is restricted to in-frame clones and leaves out a portion. The top ten clones hold 4.5% to 5.5% of a sample with about 3,400 clones, 53% of them seen once. Coculture of the mixed lymphocyte reaction cells took place at 37 degrees C and lasted more than 5 days. These TCRs are of unknown antigen specificity. Material for sequencing was CFSE-low (dividing) CD4+ T cells sorted from an allogeneic mixed lymphocyte reaction. The receptors were gathered from a human donor in good health; the cells came from an allogeneic mixed lymphocyte reaction.

The chain links TRBV29-1 to TRBJ2-3; 7 nucleotides align to TRBD2. The germline gives CDR1 SQVTM, CDR2 ANQGSEA. This CDR3 is 14 amino acids long. Trimming at V came to 5 bases and at J to 0 bases, leaving 5 bases not matched to a gene. CDR3 coding DNA: TGCAGCGTTATGGGGGGGATGAGCACAGATACGCAGTATTTT. Its protein is CSVMGGMSTDTQYF.

V and J are TRBV7-4 and TRBJ2-1, with 7 bases identical to TRBD1. The ends lost 5 bases at V and 4 bases at J; junction bases unmatched: 8. CDR1 and CDR2 (germline): SGHVT, SQSDAQ. The CDR3 length is 15 residues. The DNA for the CDR3 is TGTGCCAGCAGCGTAAGGGGGACAGTATACAATGAGCAGTTCTTC. Translated: CASSVRGTVYNEQFF.

The genes are TRBV18 and TRBJ1-1, with D perhaps TRBD1 (5 bases). V was clipped by 4 bases and J by 1 base, with 7 bases between them. The germline V gene encodes CDR1 KGHSH and CDR2 LQKENI. This CDR3 has 13 residues. CDR3 coding DNA: TGTGCCAGCTCACTGCAGGGGAACACTGAAGCTTTCTTT. It specifies CASSLQGNTEAFF.

The chain carries TRBV6-6 and TRBJ2-3; no clear D. The CDR3 is 14 residues long. Germline lookup yields CDR1 MNHNY and CDR2 SVGAGI (reference sequence). V was cut by 2 bases and J by 0 bases, with 6 bases left in between. The CDR3 DNA reads TGTGCCAGCAGTTACCCCCCTAGCACAGATACGCAGTATTTT. This sequence encodes CASSYPPSTDTQYF.